The 28 T cell receptor beta chains below all came from one sample that was sequenced in a study of blood T cell repertoires in COVID-19. The repertoire was sequenced with immunoSEQ multiplex PCR; TCRdb's copy has only in-frame clones and lacks some. Of about 260,000 clones in the sample, around 88% were seen once. Specimen: PBMCs or T cells enriched from blood (not recorded which). These TCRs come from a woman aged 40 to 49 with acute COVID-19.

The gene calls are TRBV3-1 (or the pseudogene TRBV3-2) and TRBJ1-3, with D unclear. V was trimmed by 2 bases and J by 4 bases, leaving 9 bases between them. CDR1 is LGHDT and CDR2 is YNNKEL in the germline V gene (reference sequence). The CDR3 contains 14 residues. DNA of the CDR3: TGTGCCAGCAGCCAATTAGCGCAGGGAAACACCATATATTTT. Its translation: CASSQLAQGNTIYF.

This clone was seen only once. The rearrangement uses TRBV27 and TRBJ2-6, with D perhaps TRBD1 (5 bases). Trimming took 5 bases from V and 0 from J, leaving 17 bases between them. The CDR3 extends over 18 amino acids. CDR1 and CDR2 from the germline V gene are MNHEY and SMNVEV (reference sequence). Written as DNA, the CDR3 is TGTGCCAGCAGTCTCAGGGTCTCAAGCGTCTCTGGGGCCAACGTCCTGACTTTC. Protein sequence: CASSLRVSSVSGANVLTF.

This chain connects TRBV28 to TRBJ1-5; 7 bases fit TRBD1. The length of the CDR3 is 13 residues. Looked up from germline, CDR1 is MDHEN and CDR2 is SYDVKM. V shed 7 bases, J shed 1 base, and the junction held 1 base outside the gene matches. The CDR3 DNA reads as TGTGCCAGCAAGACAGGGAGCAATCAGCCCCAGCATTTT. Residues: CASKTGSNQPQHF.

This rearrangement joins TRBV6-2 or TRBV6-3 to TRBJ1-5; maybe TRBD1 (6 bases). Per the germline V gene, CDR1 is MNHEY and CDR2 is SVGEGT. The CDR3 length is 15 residues. The V end was cut by 4 bases, the J end by 0 bases, with 10 bases between. The CDR3 is CASSSGQYSNQPQHF. The CDR3 DNA reads TGTGCCAGCAGTTCTGGACAGTATAGCAATCAGCCCCAGCATTTT.

This clone occurred a few times. The chain is built from TRBV2 and TRBJ1-6; D is possibly TRBD1 (5 bases). Deletions cut 4 bases from V and 7 bases from J, with 14 bases between. Per germline, CDR1 SNHLY and CDR2 FYNNEI. This CDR3 has 15 residues. The CDR3 region has the DNA TGTGCCAGCAGTGCCGTGACAGTGGGCAATTCACCCCTCCACTTT. It is translated as CASSAVTVGNSPLHF. Using reference TRBV2 and TRBJ1-6 for the parts outside the CDR3, the full variable domain is EPEVTQTPSHQVTQMGQEVILRCVPISNHLYFYWYRQILGQKVEFLVSFYNNEISEKSEIFDDQFSVERPDGSNFTLKIRSTKLEDSAMYFCASSAVTVGNSPLHFGNGTRLTVT.

For the CDR3, the DNA is TGTGCCACCAGCCAAGACAGTTGGTACCAAGAGACCCAGTACTTC. This translates into CATSQDSWYQETQYF. This chain connects TRBV15 to TRBJ2-5, with TRBD1 as a possible D gene (5 bases). V was clipped by 5 bases and J by 0 bases, with 13 bases between them. CDR3 length equals 15 residues. Germline V CDR1 and CDR2: LNHNV, YYDKDF (reference sequence).

This chain connects TRBV9 to TRBJ1-6; possibly TRBD1 for D (6 bases). The CDR3 contains 15 residues. V lost 0 bases to trimming and J lost 6 bases, with 10 bases between them. CDR1 and CDR2 (germline): SGDLS, YYNGEE. DNA of the CDR3: TGTGCCAGCAGCGTAGGGGGGACACTTAATTCACCCCTCCACTTT. As protein: CASSVGGTLNSPLHF. The full variable domain, rest sourced from reference TRBV9 and TRBJ1-6, is DSGVTQTPKHLITATGQRVTLRCSPRSGDLSVYWYQQSLDQGLQFLIQYYNGEERAKGNILERFSAQQFPDLHSELNLSSLELGDSALYFCASSVGGTLNSPLHFGNGTRLTVT.

J is TRBJ2-1 and V is TRBV27; D perhaps matches TRBD2 (5 bases). Trimming took off 3 bases at V and 0 bases at J, with 12 bases between the two ends. The CDR3 runs 16 residues. CDR1 and CDR2 (germline): MNHEY, SMNVEV (reference sequence). CDR3: CASSFLGLSSYNEQFF. The CDR3 DNA is TGTGCCAGCAGTTTCTTAGGACTCAGCTCCTACAATGAGCAGTTCTTC.

This clone has only one observation. The J gene is TRBJ2-7, the V gene TRBV27, with D perhaps matching TRBD1 (6 bases). The CDR3 is 14 amino acids. CDR1 and CDR2 from the germline V gene are MNHEY and SMNVEV (reference sequence). The V end was cut by 8 bases, the J end by 2 bases, with 16 bases between. CDR3 nucleotides: TGTGCCAGCGGCGGACCCGGACAGACCTACGAGCAGTACTTC. It is translated as CASGGPGQTYEQYF.

The chain carries TRBV18 and TRBJ1-1, with unresolved D. V was shortened by 2 bases and J by 0 bases, with 7 bases between the two germline ends. This CDR3 contains 14 residues. Germline V gives CDR1 KGHSH, CDR2 LQKENI. The CDR3 bases are TGTGCCAGCTCACCAAGCAGGCTGAACACTGAAGCTTTCTTT. Its translation: CASSPSRLNTEAFF.

J is TRBJ1-1 and V is TRBV6-1; unclear D gene. This CDR3 has 14 residues. V lost 3 bases, J lost 6 bases, and 14 bases lay in between. The germline V gene encodes CDR1 MNHNS and CDR2 SASEGT. The CDR3: CASSDVGVLSEAFF. The CDR3 DNA follows: TGTGCCAGCAGTGACGTCGGGGTCCTGTCTGAAGCTTTCTTT.

This clone appeared once. The chain has TRBV24-1 and TRBJ2-5; D might be TRBD2 (6 bases). V was cut by 1 base and J by 7 bases, with 9 bases left in between. The V gene's germline CDR1 is KGHDR and CDR2 SFDVKD. The CDR3 contains 13 residues. CDR3 nucleotides: TGTGCCACCAGTGATTTACCGGGGGTGACCCAGTACTTC. This codes for CATSDLPGVTQYF.

This chain joins TRBV24-1 and TRBJ2-3, with a tentative D call TRBD2 (5 bases). Between the trimmed V and J ends, which lost 4 bases and 2 bases, there was a span of 24 bases. From germline, CDR1 is KGHDR and CDR2 SFDVKD. The CDR3 extends over 19 amino acids. CDR3 protein: CATSDPGLSVGDNTDTQYF. The CDR3 DNA follows: TGTGCCACCAGTGACCCCGGACTCAGTGTAGGAGATAACACAGATACGCAGTATTTT.

V gene TRBV6-5 combines with J gene TRBJ1-1, with 8 bases aligning to TRBD1. With 7 bases clipped from V and 8 bases from J, the junction kept 15 bases outside the gene matches. This CDR3 is built from 15 residues. Germline CDR1 reads MNHEY; CDR2 reads SVGAGI. CDR3 in amino acids: CASTPSGDRINEAFF. The CDR3 coding sequence is TGTGCCAGCACCCCCTCGGGGGACAGGATCAACGAAGCTTTCTTT.

The rearrangement uses TRBV18 and TRBJ1-2; D uncertain. This CDR3 is built from 15 residues. CDR1 and CDR2 (germline): KGHSH, LQKENI. Trimming removed 1 base at V and 2 bases at J, with 11 bases between. DNA for the CDR3: TGTGCCAGCTCACCACTTCCAGGCTACAACTATGGCTACACCTTC. This encodes CASSPLPGYNYGYTF. The whole variable domain, filled in from reference TRBV18 and TRBJ1-2, reads NAGVMQNPRHLVRRRGQEARLRCSPMKGHSHVYWYRQLPEEGLKFMVYLQKENIIDESGMPKERFSAEFPKEGPSILRIQQVVRGDSAAYFCASSPLPGYNYGYTFGSGTRLTVV.

The V and J genes are TRBV7-9 and TRBJ2-7, with 9 nucleotides matching TRBD2. Germline V lookup: CDR1 SEHNR, CDR2 FQNEAQ (reference sequence). The ends lost 6 bases at V and 2 bases at J; junction bases unmatched: 11. The CDR3 loop spans 16 amino acids. CDR3 loop: CASSSNRRGGAYEQYF. Written as DNA, the CDR3 is TGTGCCAGCAGTTCAAACCGCCGCGGGGGGGCCTACGAGCAGTACTTC.

V gene TRBV27 combines with J gene TRBJ1-1; D is unclear. V lost 5 bases and J 4 bases, leaving 8 bases between the germline ends. This CDR3 contains 12 residues. In germline, CDR1 is MNHEY, CDR2 SMNVEV (reference sequence). CDR3 in amino acids: CASSELGTEAFF. CDR3 sequence (DNA): TGTGCCAGCAGTGAGCTCGGCACTGAAGCTTTCTTT.

The chain joins TRBV29-1 to TRBJ1-1; weak D call: TRBD1 (5 bases). This CDR3 is built from 13 residues. Trimming pared 2 bases from V and 0 bases from J, leaving 7 bases between. Per germline, CDR1 SQVTM and CDR2 ANQGSEA. The CDR3 DNA is TGCAGCGTTGAAACAGGTATGAACACTGAAGCTTTCTTT. Translation: CSVETGMNTEAFF.

J is TRBJ1-3 and V is TRBV5-1; D may be TRBD1 (5 bases). The CDR3 loop spans 16 amino acids. Germline CDR1 and CDR2: SGHRS and YFSETQ. Deletions cut 0 bases from V and 2 bases from J, with 12 bases between. CDR3 coding DNA: TGCGCCAGCAGCTTGGCCGGGGGACCTGCTGGAAACACCATATATTTT. Its protein product is CASSLAGGPAGNTIYF.

The chain joins TRBV5-1 to TRBJ2-5; 9 nucleotides match TRBD1. The CDR3 is made up of 16 amino acids. The germline V gene encodes CDR1 SGHRS and CDR2 YFSETQ. J lost 3 bases, V lost 0 bases, and 6 bases had no gene match. The chain's CDR3 is CASSLAGTGLEETQYF. Written as DNA, the CDR3 is TGCGCCAGCAGCTTGGCCGGGACAGGGCTAGAAGAGACCCAGTACTTC.

V is TRBV6-5 and J is TRBJ1-4; possibly TRBD1 for D (6 bases). The length of the CDR3 is 13 residues. V was cut by 6 bases and J by 8 bases, with 13 bases left in between. The germline gives CDR1 MNHEY, CDR2 SVGAGI. The CDR3 loop is CASRRTAGEKLFF. The CDR3 DNA reads TGTGCCAGCAGGCGGACAGCAGGGGAAAAACTGTTTTTT.

This clone occurred once. The V call is TRBV2, the J call TRBJ1-1; D is possibly TRBD1 (5 bases). V lost 3 bases and J 5 bases, leaving 13 bases between the germline ends. Germline V gene lookup returns CDR1 SNHLY and CDR2 FYNNEI. The CDR3 loop spans 14 amino acids. CDR3 in DNA: TGTGCCAGCAGTGACGAAAGGGGTGGGACTGAAGCTTTCTTT. Translating gives CASSDERGGTEAFF. The entire variable domain, with the rest obtained from reference TRBV2 and TRBJ1-1, is as follows: EPEVTQTPSHQVTQMGQEVILRCVPISNHLYFYWYRQILGQKVEFLVSFYNNEISEKSEIFDDQFSVERPDGSNFTLKIRSTKLEDSAMYFCASSDERGGTEAFFGQGTRLTVV.

This clone was recorded once. V is TRBV6-5 and J is TRBJ1-2, with D possibly being TRBD1 (5 bases). This CDR3 spans 16 amino acids. V was shortened by 2 bases and J by 7 bases, with 20 bases between the two germline ends. The germline V gene has CDR1 MNHEY and CDR2 SVGAGI. The CDR3 is CASSYPQGHGGFGYTF. The CDR3 nucleotides are TGTGCCAGCAGTTACCCCCAGGGTCATGGTGGTTTTGGCTACACCTTC.

The rearrangement uses TRBV6-2 or TRBV6-3 and TRBJ1-2; 8 bases fit TRBD1. This CDR3 has 16 residues. CDR1 MNHEY and CDR2 SVGEGT come from the germline V gene. Losses at the gene ends were 4 bases for V and 4 bases for J; bases not matched to a gene: 11. The chain's CDR3 is CASSSNQGASGYGYTF. The CDR3 bases are TGTGCCAGCAGTTCGAACCAGGGGGCGTCAGGCTATGGCTACACCTTC.

This chain connects TRBV11-3 to TRBJ2-1, with TRBD2 matching over 10 bases. From germline, CDR1 is SGHNT and CDR2 YENEEA. This CDR3 spans 15 amino acids. V was clipped by 1 base and J by 3 bases; unmatched bases: 0. The CDR3 DNA follows: TGTGCCAGCAGCTTAGTAGCGGGAGGCTACAATGAGCAGTTCTTC. Amino acids: CASSLVAGGYNEQFF.

The V call is TRBV7-2, the J call TRBJ2-3; 13 bases line up with TRBD2. The V segment lost 4 bases and the J segment 0 bases; nucleotides outside the gene matches: 4. CDR1 is SGHTA, CDR2 FQGNSA, per germline. This CDR3 contains 17 residues. This CDR3 reads CASSSRTSGSSTDTQYF. Here the CDR3 DNA reads TGTGCCAGCAGCTCCCGGACTAGCGGGAGTAGCACAGATACGCAGTATTTT.

The chain links TRBV5-1 to TRBJ1-3; 9 bases agree with TRBD1. J gave up 0 bases and V 4 bases, and 8 bases lay outside the gene matches. This CDR3 is built from 17 residues. Germline V gene sequence: CDR1 SGHRS, CDR2 YFSETQ. The CDR3 sequence: CASSPGQGQSSGNTIYF. The CDR3 DNA is TGCGCCAGCAGCCCCGGACAGGGGCAAAGCTCTGGAAACACCATATATTTT. Complete variable domain (other parts from reference TRBV5-1 and TRBJ1-3): KAGVTQTPRYLIKTRGQQVTLSCSPISGHRSVSWYQQTPGQGLQFLFEYFSETQRNKGNFPGRFSGRQFSNSRSEMNVSTLELGDSALYLCASSPGQGQSSGNTIYFGEGSWLTVV.

The rearrangement links TRBV12-5 to TRBJ2-7; D might be TRBD2 (6 bases). Looked up from germline, CDR1 is LGHNT and CDR2 is FRNRAP. This CDR3 spans 13 amino acids. V was shortened by 8 bases and J by 5 bases, with 16 bases between the two germline ends. In nucleotides, the CDR3 is TGTGCTAGTATAAGGGACTTCTTCGACGAGCAGTACGTC. It specifies CASIRDFFDEQYV.